This entry concerns a single TCR beta chain. The length of the CDR3 is 15 residues. Germline V lookup: CDR1 MNHNS, CDR2 SASEGT. V lost 5 bases and J 0 bases, leaving 11 bases between the germline ends. This specimen comes from a study of CD8 T cells in Susac syndrome. RNA amounts of about 0.5 to 1 ug underwent reverse transcription with random hexamers. The amplification used immunoSEQ multiplex PCR on TCR beta CDR3; it spanned 54 Vbeta and 13 Jbeta. TCRdb reprocessed the immunoSEQ multiplex PCR reads via MiXCR and lists one record per CDR3 protein. The sample includes about 83,000 distinct CDR3 sequences, 95% seen only once; the top ten take 0.4% to 0.5%.

This clonotype was obtained from a human donor with Susac syndrome. The chain joins TRBV6-1 to TRBJ2-1, with no clear D. The sequencing sample was made of CD8+ T cells from PBMCs. CDR3 sequence (DNA): TGTGCCAGCAGTACGGAGACTGCCTCCTACAATGAGCAGTTCTTC. The encoded protein is CASSTETASYNEQFF.